The entry that follows covers one TCR beta chain sequence. The antigen is unknown. The sample belongs to a study of shared clonotypes between healthy human individuals. The naive CD8 population came from CD45RO-negative cells selected for CCR7, without terminally differentiated effector memory CD45RA+ cells. Notes on the study in general: In this cohort, only blood was sampled, and tissue repertoires likely differ. Among the subsets, naive ones generally showed larger estimated richness than memory ones.

Assay: immunoSEQ multiplex PCR; the TCRdb copy retains only in-frame clones and omits some. The sample includes about 750,000 clones, about 92% of them seen just once. The CDR3 extends over 17 amino acids. Germline assignment: CDR1 SGHVS and CDR2 FQNEAQ. V gave up 0 bases and J gave up 4 bases; unmatched junction bases: 9. The specimen sequenced was naive CD8+ T cells sorted from blood. V and J are TRBV7-8 and TRBJ1-5, with 7 bases lining up with TRBD1. The TCR originated in a man aged 25 to 45 in good health. For the CDR3, the DNA is TGTGCCAGCAGCTTAGCGGGACAGCCGTGGGGGAATCAGCCCCAGCATTTT. It encodes CASSLAGQPWGNQPQHF.